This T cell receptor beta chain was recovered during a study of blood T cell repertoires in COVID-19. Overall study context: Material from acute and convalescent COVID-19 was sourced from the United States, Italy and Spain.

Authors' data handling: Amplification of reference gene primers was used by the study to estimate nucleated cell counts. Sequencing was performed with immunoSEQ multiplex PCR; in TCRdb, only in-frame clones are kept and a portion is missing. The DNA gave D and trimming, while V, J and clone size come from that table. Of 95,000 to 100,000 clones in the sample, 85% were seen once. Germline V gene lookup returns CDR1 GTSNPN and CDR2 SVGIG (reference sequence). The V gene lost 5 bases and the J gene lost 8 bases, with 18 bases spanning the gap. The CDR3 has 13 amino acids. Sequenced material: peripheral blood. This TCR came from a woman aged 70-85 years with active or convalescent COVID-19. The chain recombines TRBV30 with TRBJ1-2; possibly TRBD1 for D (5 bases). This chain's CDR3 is CAWGEGPKGGYTF. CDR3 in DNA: TGTGCCTGGGGGGAGGGACCAAAGGGAGGCTACACCTTC.